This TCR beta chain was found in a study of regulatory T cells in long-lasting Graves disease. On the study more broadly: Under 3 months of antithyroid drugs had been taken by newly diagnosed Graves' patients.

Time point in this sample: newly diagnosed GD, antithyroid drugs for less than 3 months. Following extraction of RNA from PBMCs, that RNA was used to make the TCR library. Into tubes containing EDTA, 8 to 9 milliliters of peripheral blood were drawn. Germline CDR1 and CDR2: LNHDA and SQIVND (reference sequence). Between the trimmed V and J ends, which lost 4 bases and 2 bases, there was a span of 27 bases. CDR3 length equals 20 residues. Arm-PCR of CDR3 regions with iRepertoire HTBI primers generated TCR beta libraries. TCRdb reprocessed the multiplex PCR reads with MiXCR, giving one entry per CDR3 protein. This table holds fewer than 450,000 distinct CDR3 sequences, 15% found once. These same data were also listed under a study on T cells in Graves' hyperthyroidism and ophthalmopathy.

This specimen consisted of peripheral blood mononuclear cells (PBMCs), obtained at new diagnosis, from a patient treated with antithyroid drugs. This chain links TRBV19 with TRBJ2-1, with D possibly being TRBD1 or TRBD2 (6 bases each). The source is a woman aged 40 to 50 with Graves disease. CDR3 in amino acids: CASSTTLGGGWGYPYNEQFF. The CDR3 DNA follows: TGTGCCAGTAGTACTACCCTCGGGGGCGGATGGGGATATCCCTACAATGAGCAGTTCTTC. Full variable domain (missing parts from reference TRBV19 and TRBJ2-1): DGGITQSPKYLFRKEGQNVTLSCEQNLNHDAMYWYRQDPGQGLRLIYYSQIVNDFQKGDIAEGYSVSREKKESFPLTVTSAQKNPTAFYLCASSTTLGGGWGYPYNEQFFGPGTRLTVL.